What follows are 18 T cell receptor beta chains derived from one specimen sequenced in a study of T-cell memory formation after mild COVID-19. TCRdb reprocessed the 5' RACE reads with MiXCR, giving one entry per CDR3 protein. The sample carries more than 35,000 distinct CDR3 sequences, 8% to 10% recorded once. Sequencing was done on a sample of PBMCs or a T cell subset sorted from them (not recorded which). The receptor set was obtained from an adult woman who had mild COVID-19 (a few samples of this study predate the infection). Cell type and time point are not known.

The V and J genes are TRBV18 and TRBJ2-7, with 9 nucleotides matching TRBD1. This CDR3 has 13 residues. Germline lookup yields CDR1 KGHSH and CDR2 LQKENI. The V segment lost 10 bases and the J segment 6 bases; nucleotides outside the gene matches: 10. For the CDR3, the DNA is TGTGCCACCGAGGGACAGGGAGGTGGCGAGCAGTACTTC. It translates to CATEGQGGGEQYF.

This clonotype appeared many times. CDR3 sequence (DNA): TGCAGTGCTGGGACTAGCGGGAGGACGAACACCGGGGAGCTGTTTTTT. This sequence encodes CSAGTSGRTNTGELFF. The genes are TRBV20-1 and TRBJ2-2, with TRBD2 matching over 15 bases. Germline CDR1 reads DFQATT; CDR2 reads SNEGSKA (reference sequence). This CDR3 is 16 amino acids long. With 5 bases clipped from V and 0 bases from J, the junction kept 1 base outside the gene matches.

This chain links TRBV4-1 with TRBJ2-1, with 9 bases fitting TRBD2. The V segment lost 0 bases and the J segment 4 bases; nucleotides outside the gene matches: 4. The CDR3 length is 16 residues. Germline CDR1 is MGHRA and CDR2 is YSYEKL. The CDR3 loop reads CASSQDRLAGYNEQFF. CDR3 in DNA: TGCGCCAGCAGCCAAGATAGGCTAGCGGGGTACAATGAGCAGTTCTTC.

This clonotype occurred many times. The J gene is TRBJ2-5, the V gene TRBV7-3; D tentatively reads TRBD1 or TRBD2 (5 bases each). This CDR3 is 13 amino acids long. Germline CDR1 SGHTA, CDR2 FQGTGA. V was clipped by 2 bases and J by 2 bases, with 6 bases between them. The CDR3 spells CASSLGGQETQYF. The CDR3 DNA sequence: TGTGCCAGCAGCTTAGGGGGTCAAGAGACCCAGTACTTC.

This clonotype was seen a handful of times. The chain is built from TRBV3-1 and TRBJ2-1, with D maybe TRBD2 (6 bases). The CDR3 sequence is 16 residues long. Trimming removed 2 bases at V and 3 bases at J, with 14 bases between. The germline V gene encodes CDR1 LGHDT and CDR2 YNNKEL (reference sequence). This CDR3 is CASSQFLGSGYNEQFF. The CDR3 DNA sequence: TGTGCCAGCAGCCAATTCCTCGGGAGCGGCTACAATGAGCAGTTCTTC.

This clonotype was recorded many times. This chain uses TRBV5-1 with TRBJ1-1; D is unclear. Between the trimmed V and J ends, which lost 1 base and 1 base, there was a span of 11 bases. The germline V gene encodes CDR1 SGHRS and CDR2 YFSETQ. The CDR3 is 15 amino acids. This chain's CDR3 is CASSLNLQTNTEAFF. The DNA for the CDR3 is TGCGCCAGCAGCTTGAATTTACAGACGAACACTGAAGCTTTCTTT. Filled out from reference TRBV5-1 and TRBJ1-1, the complete variable domain reads KAGVTQTPRYLIKTRGQQVTLSCSPISGHRSVSWYQQTPGQGLQFLFEYFSETQRNKGNFPGRFSGRQFSNSRSEMNVSTLELGDSALYLCASSLNLQTNTEAFFGQGTRLTVV.

This clonotype has only a few counts. CDR3 bases: TGTGCCAGCAGCCACGGGGACAACACAGATACGCAGTATTTT. Protein: CASSHGDNTDTQYF. This chain joins TRBV3-1 and TRBJ2-3, with D perhaps TRBD1 (6 bases). Germline V lookup: CDR1 LGHDT, CDR2 YNNKEL (reference sequence). V was cut by 3 bases and J by 2 bases, with 9 bases left in between. The CDR3 runs 14 residues.

This clonotype was counted many times. V is TRBV20-1 and J is TRBJ2-7, with a weak D call TRBD2 (5 bases). The CDR3 is made up of 14 amino acids. V was clipped by 3 bases and J by 7 bases, with 19 bases between them. Per the germline V gene, CDR1 is DFQATT and CDR2 is SNEGSKA (reference sequence). CDR3 sequence: CSASGPGQREEQYF. The CDR3 DNA is TGCAGTGCTAGTGGGCCGGGCCAACGGGAAGAGCAGTACTTC.

The chain is built from TRBV5-1 and TRBJ2-3, with TRBD2 matching 7 bases. The CDR3 consists of 13 residues. V lost 7 bases, J lost 2 bases, and 4 bases stayed unmatched. CDR1 is SGHRS and CDR2 is YFSETQ in the germline V gene. The CDR3 bases are TGCGCCAGCGCGGGAGTCCTCACAGATACGCAGTATTTT. Translated, it gives CASAGVLTDTQYF.

This clonotype was seen at least ten times. This sequence joins TRBV12-3 or TRBV12-4 and TRBJ1-5; 9 nucleotides agree with TRBD1. CDR3 size: 14 residues. V was clipped by 3 bases and J by 7 bases; unmatched bases: 4. CDR3: CASSLGQGRQPQHF. DNA of the CDR3: TGTGCCAGCAGTTTGGGACAGGGAAGGCAGCCCCAGCATTTT.

This clonotype came up many times. The rearrangement uses TRBV12-3 or TRBV12-4 and TRBJ1-5; D uncertain. Between the trimmed V and J ends, which lost 4 bases and 6 bases, there was a span of 10 bases. The CDR3 runs 13 residues. In DNA form, the CDR3 reads TGTGCCAGCAGTTCGGGATGGGCTCAGCCCCAGCATTTT. As protein: CASSSGWAQPQHF.

This clonotype has a count of ten or more. The V gene is TRBV6-1, the J gene TRBJ2-7, with 7 bases lining up with TRBD1. The CDR3 is 14 amino acids. Germline loops: CDR1 MNHNS, CDR2 SASEGT. J gave up 0 bases and V 7 bases, and 6 bases lay outside the gene matches. CDR3 region: CASMRRDSSYEQYF. As DNA, the CDR3 is TGTGCCAGCATGCGTCGGGACAGCTCCTACGAGCAGTACTTC.

The genes are TRBV5-8 and TRBJ2-7; either TRBD1 or TRBD2 may fit D (5 bases each). Deletions cut 0 bases from V and 6 bases from J, with 19 bases between. CDR1 is SGHTS, CDR2 YDEGEE, per germline. The CDR3 has 16 residues. The CDR3 here is CASSLDRGSSRGEQYF. The CDR3 DNA reads TGTGCCAGCAGCTTGGATAGGGGCTCTTCGAGGGGCGAGCAGTACTTC.

This clonotype came up a few times. V usage is TRBV3-1 and J usage is TRBJ2-7, with TRBD1 matching 9 bases. The J segment lost 5 bases and the V segment lost 4 bases, leaving 6 bases of the junction unmatched. This CDR3 spans 14 amino acids. In germline, CDR1 is LGHDT, CDR2 YNNKEL (reference sequence). The CDR3 here is CASSRRDREDEQYF. In nucleotides, the CDR3 is TGTGCCAGCAGCCGGCGGGACAGGGAGGACGAGCAGTACTTC.

The V call is TRBV6-5, the J call TRBJ2-4, with D tentatively TRBD2 (6 bases). Germline V gives CDR1 MNHEY, CDR2 SVGAGI. The V end lost 5 bases, the J end lost 8 bases, and 22 bases lay between the germline ends. CDR3 length equals 16 residues. CDR3: CASSRRGIDPGDIQYF. The CDR3 region has the DNA TGTGCCAGCAGTCGACGGGGGATAGACCCTGGGGACATTCAGTACTTC.

This clonotype occurred a few times. The chain combines TRBV7-2 with TRBJ1-4, with TRBD1 matching over 11 bases. The ends lost 5 bases at V and 10 bases at J; junction bases unmatched: 6. Germline V gene data show CDR1 as SGHTA and CDR2 as FQGNSA. This CDR3 contains 14 residues. The CDR3 region is CASSRTGGLRKLFF. In DNA, the CDR3 is TGTGCCAGCAGCCGGACAGGGGGCCTTCGAAAACTGTTTTTT.

This clonotype was observed a few times. The gene calls are TRBV2 and TRBJ1-1; D not resolved. CDR3 length: 13 residues. The V and J ends lost 2 bases and 1 base respectively, with 5 bases between them. Germline CDR1 is SNHLY and CDR2 is FYNNEI. The CDR3 region has the DNA TGTGCCAGCAGTGAATATGAGAACACTGAAGCTTTCTTT. Translated, it gives CASSEYENTEAFF.

The chain recombines TRBV5-6 with TRBJ2-7; 9 bases agree with TRBD1. This CDR3 is built from 13 residues. With V trimmed by 4 bases and J by 6 bases, 5 bases remained unmatched. Germline CDR1 and CDR2: SGHDT and YYEEEE. This CDR3 reads CASSPGTGREQYF. CDR3 DNA sequence: TGTGCCAGCAGCCCGGGGACAGGGCGCGAGCAGTACTTC.